This TCR beta chain is from a study of T cells after yellow fever vaccination (dated by TCRdb to about 2019). General notes on the study: Libraries from fractions with low cell numbers were prepared with the SMART-Seq v4 Ultra Low Input RNA kit. To follow T-cell clones before and after both primary and booster YFV17D yellow fever vaccination, bulk TCR alpha and beta repertoires underwent longitudinal sequencing. Two healthy male donors, one aged 18 to 30 and one aged 30 to 39 years, were included in the cohort. Blood was collected at multiple timepoints before and after primary and secondary immunization, and bulk PBMC replicates and cell subsets were isolated.

The research as a whole found: The study included only a couple of donors, which limits how far the findings can be generalized. Because abundant contaminating clonotypes from the bulk population could be contained in FACS-sorted repertoires, computational filtering was required. A small fraction of clonotypes showed up in both the CD4 and CD8 compartments, probably as a result of convergent recombination. Compared with the primary T-cell response, the secondary T-cell response was faster but weaker, reaching its peak on day 5 rather than on day 15. After the booster, most of the clones that had expanded following primary vaccination were detected again (approximately 96% of CD4 and roughly 88% of CD8), which suggests that memory was broadly maintained.

TCR cDNA was synthesized by 5'RACE template switching, through which a universal primer site and unique molecular identifiers were introduced. Priming for cDNA synthesis came from both the TCR alpha and TCR beta constant segments. Two PCR steps were used to amplify libraries, with sample barcodes and sequencing adapters being added in the second step. Sequencing of libraries was done on Illumina HiSeq 2500 (2x100 bp) or NovaSeq (2x150 bp). The original pipeline was this. MIGEC handled demultiplexing of reads and collapsing into UMI consensus sequences, while MiXCR performed V(D)J alignment. Vaccine-responding clonotypes were defined with edgeR using replicate PBMC samples, requiring FDR below 0.01 and a log2 fold change above 5 up to day 15. CD4 or CD8 identity was assigned to each bulk clonotype according to whether the clonotype was present at higher abundance in the sequenced CD4 repertoire or the sequenced CD8 repertoire. The public reads were reanalyzed by TCRdb: fastp trimming at Q25, MiXCR alignment, in-frame beta chains only. Every CDR3 protein is listed once, alongside the most common genes and DNA of its rows. The V and J calls and clone size come from TCRdb's table, not from the authors' own analysis. This sample gives around 350,000 distinct CDR3 sequences in total; roughly 6.1% of them show up just once. Jointly, the top ten make up 15% of the sample.

This clonotype was detected only a few times. No antigen is known for it. Base qualities are not provided; no much larger clone lies one nucleotide away. The sample's treatment or condition label, in plain terms: live attenuated yellow fever vaccine strain. At every blood-draw timepoint, two biological replicates of bulk PBMCs were collected. PBMCs were isolated from peripheral blood using a standard Ficoll-Paque protocol. RNA was extracted with TriZol from bulk PBMCs, CD4 and CD8 fractions, and dextramer-positive and dextramer-negative fractions. V is clipped by 0 bases and J by 7 bases, and the sequence between their germline boundaries is 9 bases long. Looking up the germline V gene (reference sequence) yields CDR1 LNHNV and CDR2 YYDKDF. Counted from cysteine to phenylalanine, this CDR3 has 13 amino acids. CDR3 DNA is the only sequence kept; it has 39 bases, read in frame from the first base.

The V and J segments used are TRBV15 and TRBJ2-5; TRBD2 is perhaps the D gene, given 5 matching bases. The material sequenced was PBMCs, taken 5 days after the yellow fever booster vaccination. This TCR was sampled from a man aged 25 to 40 who received the YFV17D yellow fever vaccine. The nucleotide sequence is given as TGTGCCACCAGCAGAGATTCCCGGGGGACCCAGTACTTC. This gives the protein CATSRDSRGTQYF.